These T cell receptor beta chains were read from a single sample in a study of T cell responses to AZD1222 COVID-19 vaccine. TCRdb's copy holds only in-frame clones and misses some; the assay was immunoSEQ multiplex PCR. The sample includes some 74,000 clones, roughly 90% of them seen just once. Sequenced material: peripheral blood, taken 28 days after the second AZD1222 dose. The receptor source for this set is an adult who received the AZD1222 COVID-19 vaccine. CDR3s include the opening cysteine and the closing phenylalanine or tryptophan. The D gene is left open where the match is weak. Only part of the rows carry a size: once, few, many, or a class if the clone is expanded.

clone_size	v_call	j_call	d_call	cdr3_nt	cdr3_aa
-	TRBV5-4	TRBJ1-6	TRBD1	TGTGCCAGCAGCCAAGGGACAGGGGGACGAAATTCACCCCTCCACTTT	CASSQGTGGRNSPLHF
-	TRBV5-4	TRBJ2-7	TRBD1	TGTGCCAGCAGAAAAGGGACAGGGAGCTCCTACGAGCAGTACTTC	CASRKGTGSSYEQYF
-	TRBV12-3/TRBV12-4	TRBJ1-4	-	TGTGCCAGCAGTTCGCAGGGACCTGCGGCTTTT	CASSSQGPAAF
-	TRBV18	TRBJ2-7	TRBD2	TGTGCCAGCTCTCCAACGGGACTAGCAGACGAGCAGTACTTC	CASSPTGLADEQYF
-	TRBV7-9	TRBJ1-1	-	TGTGCCAGCAGCTTAGGCCAGCAGAACACTGAAGCTTTCTTT	CASSLGQQNTEAFF
-	TRBV3-1/TRBV3-2	TRBJ1-2	-	TGTGCCAGCAGCCAAGTTGGGAGAAGAGATGGCTACACCTTC	CASSQVGRRDGYTF
-	TRBV7-9	TRBJ1-5	-	TGTGCCAGCAGCTTATCCCCGGGCAATCAGCCCCAGCATTTT	CASSLSPGNQPQHF
-	TRBV11-2	TRBJ2-2	-	TGTGCCAGCAGCTCCCCCAACCGCGCGTATTCGAACACCGGGGAGCTGTTTTTT	CASSSPNRAYSNTGELFF
-	TRBV30	TRBJ1-1	-	TGTGCCTGGAGTGTACAACCGAACACTGAAGCTTTCTTT	CAWSVQPNTEAFF
-	TRBV14	TRBJ1-4	TRBD1	TGTGCCAGCAGCCCCAGACAGGGAACTAATGAAAAACTGTTTTTT	CASSPRQGTNEKLFF
-	TRBV2	TRBJ1-2	-	TGTGCCAGTCTAATGAACTCCAACTATGGCTACACCTTC	CASLMNSNYGYTF
-	TRBV14	TRBJ1-1	-	TGTGCCAGCAGCCAAGATCCAGGAGGGCTATATGAAGCTTTCTTT	CASSQDPGGLYEAFF
-	TRBV7-2	TRBJ2-5	-	TGTGCCAGCAGCTTTTTAGAGACCCAGTACTTC	CASSFLETQYF
-	TRBV5-1	TRBJ1-1	-	TGCGCCAGCAGCTTGTTGGTGTTTATGGGGGGGACTGAAGCTTTCTTT	CASSLLVFMGGTEAFF
-	TRBV5-6	TRBJ1-2	-	TGTGCCAGCACCGCCTTACAGGGTGGCGGCTACACCTTC	CASTALQGGGYTF
-	TRBV5-8	TRBJ2-1	-	TGTGCCAGCAGCCCAATTGACAGCTCCTACAATGAGCAGTTCTTC	CASSPIDSSYNEQFF
-	TRBV6-5	TRBJ2-7	-	TGTGCCAGCAGTTCCCGCTCGGGCTCCTACGAGCAGTACTTC	CASSSRSGSYEQYF
-	TRBV19	TRBJ2-7	TRBD2	TGTGCCAGTAGTATAGGGGAGGGAATGGCGCGAGAGCAGTACTTC	CASSIGEGMAREQYF
-	TRBV6-5	TRBJ2-2	TRBD1	TGTGCCAGCAGAGGGACAGGGACTAATGCCGGGGAGCTGTTTTTT	CASRGTGTNAGELFF
once	TRBV27	TRBJ2-1	-	TGTGCCAGCAGTCTGAACAGGGAATTGTACAATGAGCAGTTCTTC	CASSLNRELYNEQFF
-	TRBV7-9	TRBJ1-1	TRBD1	TGTGCCAGCAGCTTACCACGGACAGGAGGCGACACTGAAGCTTTCTTT	CASSLPRTGGDTEAFF
-	TRBV7-2	TRBJ2-5	TRBD2	TGTGCCAGCAGCCGCAGGACTAGCCAAGAGACCCAGTACTTC	CASSRRTSQETQYF
-	TRBV6-6	TRBJ2-7	-	TGTGCCAGCAGGTCCACAGGAGGAGAGCAGTACTTC	CASRSTGGEQYF